Listed below are T cell receptor beta chains from one sample, sequenced in a study of cytomegalovirus exposure and HLA in healthy donors. Using immunoSEQ multiplex PCR, the repertoire was profiled, and TCRdb retains in-frame clones only, with some absent. The sample yields about 150,000 clones, 70% to 90% seen once. Sequenced: PBMCs. All receptors derive from a young woman in good health and CMV-seronegative. Both conserved end residues are part of each CDR3. Each record gives: clone size, D gene, V gene, J gene, CDR3 DNA, CDR3 protein. A D gene is named only where the DNA matches it firmly. For some rows the clone size is stated as once, few or many, or as a class when expanded; others skip it.

-,-,TRBV28,TRBJ1-6,TGTGCCAGCAGTTTATTGGGGGGATCTAATTCACCCCTCCACTTT,CASSLLGGSNSPLHF
-,TRBD2,TRBV27,TRBJ2-1,TGTGCCAGCACTGCGGGAGCCTACAATGAGCAGTTCTTC,CASTAGAYNEQFF
-,TRBD1,TRBV19,TRBJ2-7,TGTGCCAGTAGTCCACGGACAGGGAGCTCCTACGAGCAGTACTTC,CASSPRTGSSYEQYF
-,-,TRBV7-6,TRBJ2-7,TGTGCCAGCAGCTCTGAGGGGGAGGGGCACGAGCAGTACTTC,CASSSEGEGHEQYF
-,-,TRBV27,TRBJ1-6,TGTGCCAGCAGCCATCGGGGTGATTCACCCCTCCACTTT,CASSHRGDSPLHF
-,-,TRBV11-2,TRBJ2-2,TGTGCCAGCAGCCTCTTGGAGAATTCCGCGCTGAACACCGGGGAGCTGTTTTTT,CASSLLENSALNTGELFF
-,-,TRBV5-6,TRBJ2-1,TGTGCCAGCAGCTGGGGGGACAGCTTTAACAATGAGCAGTTCTTC,CASSWGDSFNNEQFF
-,TRBD1,TRBV30,TRBJ1-4,TGTGCTGGTATCAGGGGGCGGCTACTACGTGGAAATGAAAAACTGTTTTTT,CAGIRGRLLRGNEKLFF
few,-,TRBV6-5,TRBJ1-4,TGTGCCAGCAGTCTAGGGACATTCACGGGGAAACTGTTTTTT,CASSLGTFTGKLFF
-,-,TRBV5-4,TRBJ2-2,TGTGCCAGCGGACTCGGACAGATAAACACCGGGGAGCTGTTTTTT,CASGLGQINTGELFF
once,TRBD2,TRBV11-2,TRBJ2-1,TGTGCCAGCAGCTTCCCGGGGGGGCTCAATGAGCAGTTCTTC,CASSFPGGLNEQFF
few,-,TRBV27,TRBJ1-2,TGTGCCAGCAGTTTATCAGGGGCCCTGGGCTACACCTTC,CASSLSGALGYTF
-,TRBD2,TRBV6-1,TRBJ2-1,TGTGCCAGCAGGAATAGCGGGAGGGCCGCCAATGAGCAGTTCTTC,CASRNSGRAANEQFF
-,-,TRBV5-1,TRBJ2-1,TGCGCCAGCAGCTTGGAGCCCCCCCCCTACAATGAGCAGTTCTTC,CASSLEPPPYNEQFF
once,-,TRBV7-2,TRBJ1-5,TGTGCCAGCAGCTTAGGAGCCGGGTATCAGCCCCAGCATTTT,CASSLGAGYQPQHF
-,-,TRBV7-9,TRBJ2-3,TGTTCCAGCAGCTTAGCCGGGATGGGGTATAAGGAAGATACGCAGTATTTT,CSSSLAGMGYKEDTQYF
-,TRBD2,TRBV4-1,TRBJ2-7,TGCGCCAGCAGCCAATCTACTAGCGGAGAGACCTACGAGCAGTACTTC,CASSQSTSGETYEQYF
-,-,TRBV28,TRBJ1-2,TGTGCCAGCAGCCGTCCTAACTATGGCTACACCTTC,CASSRPNYGYTF
-,TRBD1,TRBV27,TRBJ2-2,TGTGCCAGCAGTCCCGGGACAGTGAACACCGGGGAGCTGTTTTTT,CASSPGTVNTGELFF
-,-,TRBV11-2,TRBJ2-4,TGTGCCAGCAGCTTAGAAGGTAGCGCCAATATACTAGCCAAAAACATTCAGTACTTC,CASSLEGSANILAKNIQYF
-,TRBD2,TRBV7-2,TRBJ2-3,TGTGCCAGCAGCTTCGGGCTAGCGGGGGTTAAGGGTACGCAGTATTTT,CASSFGLAGVKGTQYF
-,-,TRBV2,TRBJ2-2,TGTGCCAGCAGTGGGGCCCCTAGCATCGGGGAGCTGTTTTTT,CASSGAPSIGELFF
-,-,TRBV7-8,TRBJ2-7,TGTGCCAGCAGCTTAGCCTCCTTCTCCTACGAGCAGTACTTC,CASSLASFSYEQYF
-,-,TRBV7-2,TRBJ1-1,TGTGCCAGCAGCTTATTTGGGAGGGGCACTGAAGCTTTCTTT,CASSLFGRGTEAFF
-,-,TRBV28,TRBJ1-5,TGTGCCAGCAGTTTGGCCTTTAGCAATCAGCCCCAGCATTTT,CASSLAFSNQPQHF
-,TRBD2,TRBV30,TRBJ2-3,TGTGCCTGGACCCTAGGACTAGCGGGATTGGATACGCAGTATTTT,CAWTLGLAGLDTQYF
-,-,TRBV27,TRBJ1-4,TGTGCCAGCAGTTTCCGGGTAGGGGGAAGCGAAAAACTGTTTTTT,CASSFRVGGSEKLFF
-,-,TRBV5-4,TRBJ2-1,TGTGCCAGCAGGCGGGGAGGGGGCTCCTACAATGAGCAGTTCTTC,CASRRGGGSYNEQFF
-,TRBD2,TRBV7-6,TRBJ2-1,TGTGCCAGCAGCTTAGGCGGGGGAGGCGATGAGCAGTTCTTC,CASSLGGGGDEQFF
once,-,TRBV7-2,TRBJ2-5,TGTGCCAGCAGCTTGCAGGGCCTCCAAGAGACCCAGTACTTC,CASSLQGLQETQYF
-,TRBD1,TRBV19,TRBJ1-5,TGTGCCAGTAGTCTCTTCGACAGGGGGAATCAGCCCCAGCATTTT,CASSLFDRGNQPQHF
once,-,TRBV27,TRBJ2-3,TGTGCCAGCAGTTTCTGGGGGAGGGGGACAGATACGCAGTATTTT,CASSFWGRGTDTQYF
-,TRBD1,TRBV5-1,TRBJ1-2,TGCGCCAGCAGCTTGGGGACTACAGGGGACTATGGCTACACCTTC,CASSLGTTGDYGYTF
-,TRBD2,TRBV13,TRBJ2-5,TGTGCCAGCACCCCGAGGTTTAGCGGGAGGGCCGAGGGCCAAGAGACCCAGTACTTC,CASTPRFSGRAEGQETQYF
-,-,TRBV10-1,TRBJ2-7,TGCGCCAGCAGTGGATCGGGAAACGAGCAGTACTTC,CASSGSGNEQYF
-,TRBD1,TRBV7-3,TRBJ2-1,TGTGCCAGCAGCTTGGGACAGGGTAGGAATGAGCAGTTCTTC,CASSLGQGRNEQFF
-,-,TRBV28,TRBJ1-4,TGTGCCAGCAGTTTATCAGGGATAAATGAAAAACTGTTTTTT,CASSLSGINEKLFF
-,TRBD2,TRBV9,TRBJ2-1,TGTGCCAGCAGCGTAACTAGCGGAGAAGGTGAGCAGTTCTTC,CASSVTSGEGEQFF
once,TRBD2,TRBV27,TRBJ2-3,TGTGCCAGCACCATAACAGGGGTACTAGCGGGAAGGTTCACAGATACGCAGTATTTT,CASTITGVLAGRFTDTQYF
-,TRBD1,TRBV6-1,TRBJ1-3,TGTGCCAGCAGTGAAACAGGGGGCACTGGAAACACCATATATTTT,CASSETGGTGNTIYF
-,TRBD2,TRBV5-1,TRBJ2-3,TGCGCCAGCAGTTACTCGGCGGGGGGCCGCACAGATACGCAGTATTTT,CASSYSAGGRTDTQYF
-,TRBD2,TRBV27,TRBJ2-7,TGTGCCAGCAGTCTTAGCGGGATGCCCTACGAGCAGTACTTC,CASSLSGMPYEQYF
-,TRBD2,TRBV18,TRBJ2-7,TGTGCCAGCTCCCCAAGTCTGCGGGAGGGCCGAAGAGAGCAGTACTTC,CASSPSLREGRREQYF
-,-,TRBV6-4,TRBJ2-1,TGTGCCAGACCCACCACGGGTGAGCAGTTCTTC,CARPTTGEQFF
-,TRBD1,TRBV6-6,TRBJ2-4,TGTGCCAGCACCCGAGGACAGGGAATAGCCAAAAACATTCAGTACTTC,CASTRGQGIAKNIQYF
once,-,TRBV7-2,TRBJ1-2,TGTGCCAGCAGCTTAGCTCAGCCAGGGAAGGATGGCTACACCTTC,CASSLAQPGKDGYTF
-,TRBD1,TRBV4-3,TRBJ1-2,TGCGCCAGCAGCCCGTATACAGGGGAATCTAACTATGGCTACACCTTC,CASSPYTGESNYGYTF
-,-,TRBV19,TRBJ1-5,TGTGCCAGTAGTATAGATCACGACAGGTCGCAGCCCCAGCATTTT,CASSIDHDRSQPQHF
-,-,TRBV5-8,TRBJ2-7,TGTGCCAGCAGCTCCCCCGGGACAATCGCCTACGAGCAGTACTTC,CASSSPGTIAYEQYF
-,TRBD2,TRBV7-2,TRBJ2-1,TGTGCCAGCAGCTTATCAGGGACTAGCAGCAATGAGCAGTTCTTC,CASSLSGTSSNEQFF
-,-,TRBV7-2,TRBJ2-3,TGTGCCAGCAGCTTAGTGACAGGCCTAGGGGCAGATACGCAGTATTTT,CASSLVTGLGADTQYF
-,-,TRBV2,TRBJ1-6,TGTGCCAGCAGGACGGGGGGAAGCTCCTATAATTCACCCCTCCACTTT,CASRTGGSSYNSPLHF
-,-,TRBV5-6,TRBJ2-1,TGTGCCAGCAGCCTGACAGTAGAGAGCTCCTACAATGAGCAGTTCTTC,CASSLTVESSYNEQFF
-,TRBD2,TRBV7-2,TRBJ2-3,TGTGCCAGCAGCTTAGTTGCGCGGGGGGGGACTGATACGCAGTATTTT,CASSLVARGGTDTQYF
-,-,TRBV10-3,TRBJ2-7,TGTGCCATCAGTGAGGAACAGGGTCCCTACGAGCAGTACTTC,CAISEEQGPYEQYF
-,TRBD1,TRBV4-2,TRBJ2-3,TGTGCCAGCAGCCCCGGGACAGGGAAGTCAGATACGCAGTATTTT,CASSPGTGKSDTQYF
-,TRBD2,TRBV12-5,TRBJ2-7,TGTGCTAGTGGTTTAGCGGGGGGCCTCGAGCAGTACTTC,CASGLAGGLEQYF
-,-,TRBV10-3,TRBJ1-2,TGTGCCATCAGTGACCAGACGGAGTTCTTCTATGGCTACACCTTC,CAISDQTEFFYGYTF
-,-,TRBV9,TRBJ2-2,TGTGCCAGCACCATAGCGAACACCGGGGAGCTGTTTTTT,CASTIANTGELFF
-,-,TRBV5-4,TRBJ2-3,TGTGCCAGCAGCCTAAGGACAGCCCCCTTTATTCTTAGCACAGATACGCAGTATTTT,CASSLRTAPFILSTDTQYF